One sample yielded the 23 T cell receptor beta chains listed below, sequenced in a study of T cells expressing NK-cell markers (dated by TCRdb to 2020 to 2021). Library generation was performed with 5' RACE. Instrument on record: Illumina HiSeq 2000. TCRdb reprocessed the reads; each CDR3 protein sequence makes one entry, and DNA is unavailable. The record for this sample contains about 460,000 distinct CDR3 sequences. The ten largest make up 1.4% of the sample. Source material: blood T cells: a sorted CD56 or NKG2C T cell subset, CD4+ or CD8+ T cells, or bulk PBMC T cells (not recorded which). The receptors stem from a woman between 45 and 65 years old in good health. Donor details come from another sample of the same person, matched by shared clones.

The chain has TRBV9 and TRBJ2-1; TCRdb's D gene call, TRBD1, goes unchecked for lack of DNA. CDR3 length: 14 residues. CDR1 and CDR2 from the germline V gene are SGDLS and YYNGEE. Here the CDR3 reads CASSVGGANNEQFF.

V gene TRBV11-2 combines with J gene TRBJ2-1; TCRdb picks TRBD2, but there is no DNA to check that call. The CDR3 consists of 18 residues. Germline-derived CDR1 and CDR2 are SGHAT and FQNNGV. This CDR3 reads CASSIRIPASGAYNEQFF.

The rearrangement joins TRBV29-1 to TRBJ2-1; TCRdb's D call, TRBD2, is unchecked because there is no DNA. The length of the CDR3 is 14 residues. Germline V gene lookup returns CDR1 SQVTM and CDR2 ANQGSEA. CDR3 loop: CSVSGRLRRNEQFF.

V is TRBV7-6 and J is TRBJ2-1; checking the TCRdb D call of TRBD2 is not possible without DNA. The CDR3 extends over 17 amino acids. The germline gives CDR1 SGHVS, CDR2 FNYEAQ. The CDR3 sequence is CASSSRRLAGGANEQFF.

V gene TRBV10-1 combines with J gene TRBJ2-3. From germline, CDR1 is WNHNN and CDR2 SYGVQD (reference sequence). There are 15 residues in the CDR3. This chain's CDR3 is CASSESISLTDTQYF.

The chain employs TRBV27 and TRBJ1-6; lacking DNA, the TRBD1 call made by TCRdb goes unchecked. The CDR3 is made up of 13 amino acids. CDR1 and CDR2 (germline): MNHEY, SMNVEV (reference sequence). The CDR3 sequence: CARGQGSNSPLHF.

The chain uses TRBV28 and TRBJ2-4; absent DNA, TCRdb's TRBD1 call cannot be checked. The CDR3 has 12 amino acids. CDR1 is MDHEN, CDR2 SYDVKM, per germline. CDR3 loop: CASSLSTSVAYF.

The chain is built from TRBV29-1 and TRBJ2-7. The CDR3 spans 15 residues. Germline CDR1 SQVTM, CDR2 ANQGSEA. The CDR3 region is CSVEDRFGPSYEQYF.

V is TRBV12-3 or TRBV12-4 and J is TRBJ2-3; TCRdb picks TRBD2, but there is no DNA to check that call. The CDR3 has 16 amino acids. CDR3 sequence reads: CASSLSLAPFADTQYF.

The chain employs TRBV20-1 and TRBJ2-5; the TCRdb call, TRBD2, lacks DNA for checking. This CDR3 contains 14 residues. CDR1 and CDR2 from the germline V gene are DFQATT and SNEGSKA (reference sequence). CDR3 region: CSVPTSGSSETQYF.

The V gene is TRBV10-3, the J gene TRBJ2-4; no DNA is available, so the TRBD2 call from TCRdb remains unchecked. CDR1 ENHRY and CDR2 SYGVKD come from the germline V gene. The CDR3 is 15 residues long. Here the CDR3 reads CAISAGTSGKNIQYF.

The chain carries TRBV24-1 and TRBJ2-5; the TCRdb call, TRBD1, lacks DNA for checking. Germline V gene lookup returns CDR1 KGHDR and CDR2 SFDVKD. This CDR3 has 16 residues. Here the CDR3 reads CATSEAGTRRVGTQYF.

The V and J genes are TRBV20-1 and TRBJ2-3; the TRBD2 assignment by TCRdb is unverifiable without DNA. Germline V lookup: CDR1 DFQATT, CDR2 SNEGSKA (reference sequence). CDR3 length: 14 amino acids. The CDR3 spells CSARFREGRDTQYF.

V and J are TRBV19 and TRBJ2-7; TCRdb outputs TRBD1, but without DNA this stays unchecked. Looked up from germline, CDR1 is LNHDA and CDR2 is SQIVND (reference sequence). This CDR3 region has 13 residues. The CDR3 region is CASRDRQTSEQYF.

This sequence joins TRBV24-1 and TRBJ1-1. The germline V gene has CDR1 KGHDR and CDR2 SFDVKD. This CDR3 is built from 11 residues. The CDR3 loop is CATSGGYSAFF.

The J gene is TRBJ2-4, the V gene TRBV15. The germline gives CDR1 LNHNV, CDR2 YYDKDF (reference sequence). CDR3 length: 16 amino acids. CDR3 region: CATSRDKVFAKNIQYF.

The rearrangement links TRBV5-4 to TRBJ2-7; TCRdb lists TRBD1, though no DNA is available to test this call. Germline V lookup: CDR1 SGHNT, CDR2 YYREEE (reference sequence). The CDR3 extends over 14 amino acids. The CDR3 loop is CASSRRGVRAEQYF.

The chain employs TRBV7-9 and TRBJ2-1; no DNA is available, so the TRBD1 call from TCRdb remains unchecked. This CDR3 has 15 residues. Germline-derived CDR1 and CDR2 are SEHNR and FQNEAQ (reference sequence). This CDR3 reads CASSLRDAGASEQFF.

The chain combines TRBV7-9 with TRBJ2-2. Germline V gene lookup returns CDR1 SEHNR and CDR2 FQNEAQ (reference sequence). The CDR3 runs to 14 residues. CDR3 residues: CASSFAHPTGELFF.

CDR3 loop: CAIRGLAGGPRDSYNEQFF. The rearrangement links TRBV10-3 to TRBJ2-1; TCRdb's assignment of TRBD2 cannot be checked, as there is no DNA. CDR3 length: 19 amino acids. Germline assignment: CDR1 ENHRY and CDR2 SYGVKD.

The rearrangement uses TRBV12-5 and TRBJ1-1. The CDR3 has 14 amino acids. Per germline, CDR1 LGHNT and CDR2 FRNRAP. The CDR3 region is CARISVLERTEAFF.

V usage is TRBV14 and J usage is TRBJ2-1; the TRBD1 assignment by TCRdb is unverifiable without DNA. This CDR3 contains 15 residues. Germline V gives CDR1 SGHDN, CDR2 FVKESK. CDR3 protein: CASSQLGQGTIEQFF. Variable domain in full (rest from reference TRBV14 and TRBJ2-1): EAGVTQFPSHSVIEKGQTVTLRCDPISGHDNLYWYRRVMGKEIKFLLHFVKESKQDESGMPNNRFLAERTGGTYSTLKVQPAELEDSGVYFCASSQLGQGTIEQFFGPGTRLTVL.

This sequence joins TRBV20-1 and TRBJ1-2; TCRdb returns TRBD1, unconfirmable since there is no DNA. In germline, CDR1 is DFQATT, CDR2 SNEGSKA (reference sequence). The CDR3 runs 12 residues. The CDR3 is CSAPRQGHGYTF.